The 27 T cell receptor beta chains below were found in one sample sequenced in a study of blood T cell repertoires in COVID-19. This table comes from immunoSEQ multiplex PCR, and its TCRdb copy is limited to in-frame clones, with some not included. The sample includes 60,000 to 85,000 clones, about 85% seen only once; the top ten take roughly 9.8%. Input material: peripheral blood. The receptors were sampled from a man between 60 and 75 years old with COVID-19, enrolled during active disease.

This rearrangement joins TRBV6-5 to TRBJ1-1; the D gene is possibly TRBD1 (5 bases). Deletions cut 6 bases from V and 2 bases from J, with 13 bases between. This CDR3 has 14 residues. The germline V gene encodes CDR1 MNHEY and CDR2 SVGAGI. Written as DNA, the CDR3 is TGTGCCAGCAGCCCCGACAGATTTAACACTGAAGCTTTCTTT. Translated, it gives CASSPDRFNTEAFF.

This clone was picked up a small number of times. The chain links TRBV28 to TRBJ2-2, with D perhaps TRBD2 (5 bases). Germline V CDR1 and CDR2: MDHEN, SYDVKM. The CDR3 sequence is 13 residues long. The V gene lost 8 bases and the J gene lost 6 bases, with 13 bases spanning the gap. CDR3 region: CASSGWRPGELFF. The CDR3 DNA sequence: TGTGCCAGCTCGGGGTGGCGCCCCGGGGAGCTGTTTTTT.

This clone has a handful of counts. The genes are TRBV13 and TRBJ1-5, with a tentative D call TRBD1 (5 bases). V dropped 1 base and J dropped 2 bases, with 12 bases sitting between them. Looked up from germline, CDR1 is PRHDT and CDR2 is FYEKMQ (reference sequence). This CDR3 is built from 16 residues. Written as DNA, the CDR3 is TGTGCCAGCAGCTTAGCAGGCGGGGCCCGCAATCAGCCCCAGCATTTT. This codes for CASSLAGGARNQPQHF. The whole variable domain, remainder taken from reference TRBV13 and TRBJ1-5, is AAGVIQSPRHLIKEKRETATLKCYPIPRHDTVYWYQQGPGQDPQFLISFYEKMQSDKGSIPDRFSAQQFSDYHSELNMSSLELGDSALYFCASSLAGGARNQPQHFGDGTRLSIL.

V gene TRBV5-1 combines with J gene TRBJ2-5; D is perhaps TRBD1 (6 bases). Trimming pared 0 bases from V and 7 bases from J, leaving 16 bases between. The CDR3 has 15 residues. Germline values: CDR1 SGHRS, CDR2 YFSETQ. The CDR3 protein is CASSLGDTGSSTQYF. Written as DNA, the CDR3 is TGCGCCAGCAGCTTGGGGGACACAGGATCTTCGACCCAGTACTTC.

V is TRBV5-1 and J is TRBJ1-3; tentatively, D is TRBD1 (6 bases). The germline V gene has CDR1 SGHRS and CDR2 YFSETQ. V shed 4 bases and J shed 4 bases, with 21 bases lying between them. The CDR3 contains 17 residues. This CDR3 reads CASSTIFSTGSGNTIYF. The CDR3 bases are TGCGCCAGCAGCACCATTTTTTCGACAGGATCAGGAAACACCATATATTTT. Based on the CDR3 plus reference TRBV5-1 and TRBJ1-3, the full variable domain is KAGVTQTPRYLIKTRGQQVTLSCSPISGHRSVSWYQQTPGQGLQFLFEYFSETQRNKGNFPGRFSGRQFSNSRSEMNVSTLELGDSALYLCASSTIFSTGSGNTIYFGEGSWLTVV.

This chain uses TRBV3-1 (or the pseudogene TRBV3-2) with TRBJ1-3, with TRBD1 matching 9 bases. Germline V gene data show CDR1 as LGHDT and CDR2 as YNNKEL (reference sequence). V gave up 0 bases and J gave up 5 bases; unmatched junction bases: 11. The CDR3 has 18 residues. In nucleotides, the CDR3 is TGTGCCAGCAGCCAAGATCGGGACAGGGACGTAATTAGAAACACCATATATTTT. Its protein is CASSQDRDRDVIRNTIYF.

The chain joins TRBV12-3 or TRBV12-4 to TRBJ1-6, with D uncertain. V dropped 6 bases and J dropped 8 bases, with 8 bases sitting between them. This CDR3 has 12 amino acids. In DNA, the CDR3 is TGTGCCAGCAGCCCGAGGTATTCACCCCTCCACTTT. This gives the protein CASSPRYSPLHF.

The CDR3 nucleotides read TGTGCCAGCAGCTTAAACCCTAGCGGACCCACAGATACGCAGTATTTT. Translated, it gives CASSLNPSGPTDTQYF. The chain has TRBV7-3 and TRBJ2-3; 7 nucleotides align to TRBD2. The CDR3 sequence is 16 residues long. Trimming removed 1 base from V and 2 bases from J; junction bases left unmatched: 6. Looked up from germline, CDR1 is SGHTA and CDR2 is FQGTGA.

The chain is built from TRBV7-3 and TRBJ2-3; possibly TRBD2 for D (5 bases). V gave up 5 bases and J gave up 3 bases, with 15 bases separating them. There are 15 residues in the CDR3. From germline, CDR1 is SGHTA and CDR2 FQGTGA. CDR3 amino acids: CASSPADLATDTQYF. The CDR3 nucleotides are TGTGCCAGCAGCCCAGCGGACTTGGCGACAGATACGCAGTATTTT.

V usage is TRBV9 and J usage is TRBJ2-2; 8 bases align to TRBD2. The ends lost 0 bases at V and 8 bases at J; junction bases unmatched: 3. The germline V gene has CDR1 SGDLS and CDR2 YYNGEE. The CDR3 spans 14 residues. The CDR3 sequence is CASSVAVAGGELFF. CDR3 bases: TGTGCCAGCAGCGTAGCGGTAGCGGGAGGGGAGCTGTTTTTT.

The CDR3 DNA reads TGTGCCAGCATTAAAGGACAGGGAATTTCTGGGGCCAACGTCCTGACTTTC. It codes for CASIKGQGISGANVLTF. The chain uses TRBV2 and TRBJ2-6; 8 positions match TRBD1. The CDR3 totals 17 residues. V lost 7 bases and J lost 1; bases outside the gene matches: 9. CDR1 SNHLY and CDR2 FYNNEI come from the germline V gene. Variable domain in full (rest from reference TRBV2 and TRBJ2-6): EPEVTQTPSHQVTQMGQEVILRCVPISNHLYFYWYRQILGQKVEFLVSFYNNEISEKSEIFDDQFSVERPDGSNFTLKIRSTKLEDSAMYFCASIKGQGISGANVLTFGAGSRLTVL.

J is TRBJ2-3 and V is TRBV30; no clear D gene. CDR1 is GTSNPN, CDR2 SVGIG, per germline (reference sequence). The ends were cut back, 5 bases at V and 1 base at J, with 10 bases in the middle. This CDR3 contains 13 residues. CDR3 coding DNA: TGTGCCTGGGATAGGAGAGGCACAGATACGCAGTATTTT. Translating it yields CAWDRRGTDTQYF.

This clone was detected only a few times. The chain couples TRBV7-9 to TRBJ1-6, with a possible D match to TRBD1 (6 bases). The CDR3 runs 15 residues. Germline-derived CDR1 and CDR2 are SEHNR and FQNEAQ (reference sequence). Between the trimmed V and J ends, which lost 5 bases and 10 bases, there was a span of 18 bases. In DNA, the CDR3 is TGTGCCAGCAGCCTCGGTACAGGGCAAGGGTCACCCCTCCACTTT. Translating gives CASSLGTGQGSPLHF.

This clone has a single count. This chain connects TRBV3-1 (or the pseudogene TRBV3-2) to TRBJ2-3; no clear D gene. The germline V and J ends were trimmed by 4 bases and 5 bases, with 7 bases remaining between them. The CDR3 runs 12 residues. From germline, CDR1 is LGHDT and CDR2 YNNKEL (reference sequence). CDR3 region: CASSLIQDTQYF. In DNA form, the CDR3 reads TGTGCCAGCAGCCTCATCCAAGATACGCAGTATTTT.

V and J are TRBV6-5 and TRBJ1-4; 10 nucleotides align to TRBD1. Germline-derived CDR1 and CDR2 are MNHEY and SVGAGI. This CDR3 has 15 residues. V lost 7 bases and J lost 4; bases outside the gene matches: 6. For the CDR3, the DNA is TGTGCCAGCAAGGACAGGGGGGCAAGTAATGAAAAACTGTTTTTT. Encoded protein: CASKDRGASNEKLFF.

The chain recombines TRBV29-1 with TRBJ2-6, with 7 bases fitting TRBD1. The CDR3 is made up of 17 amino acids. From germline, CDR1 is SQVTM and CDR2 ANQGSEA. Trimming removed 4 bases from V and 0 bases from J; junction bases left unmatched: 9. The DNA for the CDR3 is TGCAGCGTTGCACCCCACAGGGGCAACTCTGGGGCCAACGTCCTGACTTTC. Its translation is CSVAPHRGNSGANVLTF.

The CDR3 here is CASSQGGWGSSTDTQYF. In DNA, the CDR3 is TGTGCCAGCAGCCAAGGAGGGTGGGGATCTAGCACAGATACGCAGTATTTT. The J gene is TRBJ2-3, the V gene TRBV3-1 (or the pseudogene TRBV3-2); possible D gene TRBD2, 5 bases. Germline V gene lookup returns CDR1 LGHDT and CDR2 YNNKEL (reference sequence). Trimming cost V 1 base and J 0 bases, with 14 bases left between them. This CDR3 is 17 amino acids long.

The CDR3 region is CASSLATGGVNEQFF. CDR3 DNA: TGTGCCAGCAGCTTGGCGACAGGGGGTGTGAATGAGCAGTTCTTC. The chain combines TRBV5-6 with TRBJ2-1; 9 bases match TRBD1. J was trimmed by 7 bases and V by 0 bases; bases with no gene match: 5. CDR1 is SGHDT, CDR2 YYEEEE, per germline. This CDR3 contains 15 residues.

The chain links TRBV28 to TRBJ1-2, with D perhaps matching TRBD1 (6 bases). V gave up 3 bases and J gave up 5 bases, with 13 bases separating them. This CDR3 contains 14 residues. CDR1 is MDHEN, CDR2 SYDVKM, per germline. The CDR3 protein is CASSFGGQSYGYTF. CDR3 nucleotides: TGTGCCAGCAGTTTTGGAGGACAGTCATATGGCTACACCTTC.

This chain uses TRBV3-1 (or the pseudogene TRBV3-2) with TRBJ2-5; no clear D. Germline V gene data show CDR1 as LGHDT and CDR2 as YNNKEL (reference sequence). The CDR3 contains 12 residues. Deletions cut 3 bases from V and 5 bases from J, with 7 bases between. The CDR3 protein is CASSQSFETQYF. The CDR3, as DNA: TGTGCCAGCAGCCAGAGTTTCGAGACCCAGTACTTC.

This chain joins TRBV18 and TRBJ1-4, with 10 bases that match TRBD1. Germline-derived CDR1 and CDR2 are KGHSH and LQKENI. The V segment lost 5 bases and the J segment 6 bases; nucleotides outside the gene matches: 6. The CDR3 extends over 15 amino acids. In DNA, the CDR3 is TGTGCCAGCTCAGATGGACAGGGGGTGGATGAAAAACTGTTTTTT. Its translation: CASSDGQGVDEKLFF.

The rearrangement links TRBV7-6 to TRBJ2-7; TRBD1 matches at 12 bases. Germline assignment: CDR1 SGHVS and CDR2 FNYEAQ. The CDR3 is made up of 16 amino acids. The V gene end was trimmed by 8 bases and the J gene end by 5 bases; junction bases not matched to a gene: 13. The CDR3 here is CASGDTGQGAMNEQYF. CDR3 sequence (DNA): TGTGCCAGCGGGGATACGGGACAGGGGGCTATGAACGAGCAGTACTTC.

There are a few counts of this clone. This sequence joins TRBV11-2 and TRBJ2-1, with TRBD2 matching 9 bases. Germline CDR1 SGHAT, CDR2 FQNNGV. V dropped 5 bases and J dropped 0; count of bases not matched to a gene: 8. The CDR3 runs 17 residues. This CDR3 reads CASSQMRGGGSYNEQFF. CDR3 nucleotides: TGTGCCAGCAGCCAGATGCGGGGGGGTGGCTCCTACAATGAGCAGTTCTTC.

CDR3 sequence (DNA): TGCGCCAGCAGCCCGGACAGGGGGCAGGGCGGCTACACCTTC. Protein sequence: CASSPDRGQGGYTF. The rearrangement uses TRBV5-1 and TRBJ1-2, with 11 bases lining up with TRBD1. The CDR3 covers 14 residues. Germline-derived CDR1 and CDR2 are SGHRS and YFSETQ. The junction had 7 bases not matched to a gene; V was cut back by 4 bases and J by 8 bases.

Here the CDR3 reads CASSEDRLQETQYF. DNA of the CDR3: TGCGCCAGCAGTGAGGACAGGCTCCAAGAGACCCAGTACTTC. The chain couples TRBV10-1 to TRBJ2-5, with D possibly TRBD1 on 6 matching bases. V was cut by 2 bases and J by 1 base, with 8 bases left in between. The CDR3 has 14 amino acids. In germline, CDR1 is WNHNN, CDR2 SYGVQD (reference sequence).

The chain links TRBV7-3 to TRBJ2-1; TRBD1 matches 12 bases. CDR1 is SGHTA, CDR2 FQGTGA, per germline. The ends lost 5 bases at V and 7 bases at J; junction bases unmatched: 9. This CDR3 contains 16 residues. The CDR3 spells CASSPLPGQGANEQFF. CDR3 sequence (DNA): TGTGCCAGCAGCCCTCTCCCGGGACAGGGGGCAAATGAGCAGTTCTTC.

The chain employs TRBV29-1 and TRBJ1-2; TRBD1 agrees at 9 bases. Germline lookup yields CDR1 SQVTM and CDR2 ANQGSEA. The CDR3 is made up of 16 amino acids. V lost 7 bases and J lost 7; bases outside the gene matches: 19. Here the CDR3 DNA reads TGCAGCGCCGGAGGTCCCGGGACAGGGAGTCGTCGTGGCTACACCTTC. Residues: CSAGGPGTGSRRGYTF.